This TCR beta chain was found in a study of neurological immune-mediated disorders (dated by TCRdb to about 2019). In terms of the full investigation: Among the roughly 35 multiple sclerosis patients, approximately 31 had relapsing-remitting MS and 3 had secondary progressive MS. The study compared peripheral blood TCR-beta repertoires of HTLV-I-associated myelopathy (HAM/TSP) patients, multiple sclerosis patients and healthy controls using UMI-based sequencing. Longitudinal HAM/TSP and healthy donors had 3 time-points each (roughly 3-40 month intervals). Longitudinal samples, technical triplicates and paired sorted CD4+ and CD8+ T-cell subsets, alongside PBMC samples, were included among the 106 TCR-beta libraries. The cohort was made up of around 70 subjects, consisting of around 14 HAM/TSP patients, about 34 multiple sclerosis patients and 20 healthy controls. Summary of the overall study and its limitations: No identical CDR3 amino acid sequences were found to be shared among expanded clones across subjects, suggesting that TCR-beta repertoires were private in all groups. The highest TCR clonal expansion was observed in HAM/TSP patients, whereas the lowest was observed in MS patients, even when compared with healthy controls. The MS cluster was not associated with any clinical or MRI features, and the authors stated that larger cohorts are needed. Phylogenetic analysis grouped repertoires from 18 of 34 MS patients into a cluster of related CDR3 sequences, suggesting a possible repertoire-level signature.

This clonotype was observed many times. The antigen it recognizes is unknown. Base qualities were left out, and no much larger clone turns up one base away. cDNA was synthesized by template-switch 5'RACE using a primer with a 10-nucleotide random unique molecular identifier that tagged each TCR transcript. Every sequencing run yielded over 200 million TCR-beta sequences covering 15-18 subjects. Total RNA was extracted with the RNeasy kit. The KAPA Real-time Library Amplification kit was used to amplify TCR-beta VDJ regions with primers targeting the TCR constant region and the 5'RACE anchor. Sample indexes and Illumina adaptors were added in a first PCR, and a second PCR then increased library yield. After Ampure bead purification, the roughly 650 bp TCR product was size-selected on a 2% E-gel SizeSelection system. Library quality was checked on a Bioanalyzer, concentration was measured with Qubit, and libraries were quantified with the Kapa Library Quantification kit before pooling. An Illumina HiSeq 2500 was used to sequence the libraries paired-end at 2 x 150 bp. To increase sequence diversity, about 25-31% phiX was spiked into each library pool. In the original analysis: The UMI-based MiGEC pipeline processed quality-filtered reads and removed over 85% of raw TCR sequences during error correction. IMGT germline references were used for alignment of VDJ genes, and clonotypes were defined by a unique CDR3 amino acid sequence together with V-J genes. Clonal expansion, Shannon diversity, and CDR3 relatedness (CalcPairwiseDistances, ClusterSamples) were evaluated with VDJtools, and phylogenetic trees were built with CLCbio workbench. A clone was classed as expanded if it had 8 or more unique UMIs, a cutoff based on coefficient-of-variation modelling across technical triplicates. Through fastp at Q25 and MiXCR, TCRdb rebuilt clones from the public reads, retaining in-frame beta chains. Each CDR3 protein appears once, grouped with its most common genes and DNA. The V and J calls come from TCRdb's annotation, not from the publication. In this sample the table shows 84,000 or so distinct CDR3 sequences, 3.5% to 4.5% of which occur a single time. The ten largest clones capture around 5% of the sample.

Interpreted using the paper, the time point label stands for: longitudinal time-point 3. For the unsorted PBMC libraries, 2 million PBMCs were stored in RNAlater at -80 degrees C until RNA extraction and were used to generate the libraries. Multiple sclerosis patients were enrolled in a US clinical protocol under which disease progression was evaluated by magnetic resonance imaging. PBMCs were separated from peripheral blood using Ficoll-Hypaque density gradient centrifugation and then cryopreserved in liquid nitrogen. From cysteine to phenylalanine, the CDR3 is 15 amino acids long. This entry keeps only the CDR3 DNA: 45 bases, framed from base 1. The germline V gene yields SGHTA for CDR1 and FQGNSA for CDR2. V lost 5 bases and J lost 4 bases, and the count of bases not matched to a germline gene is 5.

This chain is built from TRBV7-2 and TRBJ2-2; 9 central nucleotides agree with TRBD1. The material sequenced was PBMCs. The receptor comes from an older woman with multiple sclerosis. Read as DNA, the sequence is TGTGCCAGCAGCCCCGGGACAGGGATCACCGGGGAGCTGTTTTTT. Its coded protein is CASSPGTGITGELFF.